The entry below describes one TCR beta chain. Antigen unknown. This record comes from a study of PD-1 blockade in classical Hodgkin lymphoma. Trimming pared 4 bases from V and 8 bases from J, leaving 14 bases between. The germline CDR1 and CDR2 sequences are SQVTM and ANQGSEA. There are 13 residues in the CDR3. Noted time point: newly diagnosed, previously untreated cHL patient sample. Magnetic negative selection of thawed PBMCs was the method by which CD4+ T cells were purified. The authors used newly diagnosed, untreated classical Hodgkin lymphoma PBMCs as comparison. Study-level results: Newly diagnosed patients had baseline TCR diversity that was reportedly lower than that of healthy donors. The drivers behind the repertoire differences, possibly disease activity or prior therapy, remain undefined.

The assay was immunoSEQ multiplex PCR, and TCRdb's table has in-frame clones only and misses some. This sample yields around 30,000 clones, of which approximately 90% are seen a single time; 0.22% belongs to the top ten. Sequencing used CD4+ T cells from blood. V is TRBV29-1 and J is TRBJ2-2; D perhaps matches TRBD1 (5 bases). The receptor comes from a human donor with classical Hodgkin lymphoma. CDR3 loop: CSVVRVPTGELFF. The CDR3 nucleotides read TGCAGCGTTGTCAGGGTTCCCACTGGGGAGCTGTTTTTT.